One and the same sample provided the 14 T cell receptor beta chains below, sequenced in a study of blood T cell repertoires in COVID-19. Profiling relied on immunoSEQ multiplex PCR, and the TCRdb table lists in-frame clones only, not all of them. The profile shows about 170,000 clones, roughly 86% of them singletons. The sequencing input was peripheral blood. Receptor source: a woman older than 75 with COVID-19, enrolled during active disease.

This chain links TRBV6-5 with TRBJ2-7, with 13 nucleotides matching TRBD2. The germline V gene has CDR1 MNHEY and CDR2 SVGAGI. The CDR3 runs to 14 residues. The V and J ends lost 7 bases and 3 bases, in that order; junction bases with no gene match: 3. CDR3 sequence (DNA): TGTGCCAGCACCCGACTAGCGGGGGGCTACGAGCAGTACTTC. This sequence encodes CASTRLAGGYEQYF.

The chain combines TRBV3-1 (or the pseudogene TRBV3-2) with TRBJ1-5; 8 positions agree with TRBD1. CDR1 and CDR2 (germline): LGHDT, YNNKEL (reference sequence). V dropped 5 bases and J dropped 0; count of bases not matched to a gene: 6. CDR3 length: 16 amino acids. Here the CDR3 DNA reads TGTGCCAGCAGCAAGGGACAGGTCCTTAGCAATCAGCCCCAGCATTTT. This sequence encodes CASSKGQVLSNQPQHF.

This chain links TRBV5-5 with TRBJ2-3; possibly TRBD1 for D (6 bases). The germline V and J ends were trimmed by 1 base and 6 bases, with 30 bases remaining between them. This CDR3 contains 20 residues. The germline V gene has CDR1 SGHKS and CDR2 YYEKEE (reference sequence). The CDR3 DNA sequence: TGTGCCAGCAGCTTGTGGGCCAGTGGAGTTCCCGGTACAACAGGGGATACGCAGTATTTT. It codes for CASSLWASGVPGTTGDTQYF.

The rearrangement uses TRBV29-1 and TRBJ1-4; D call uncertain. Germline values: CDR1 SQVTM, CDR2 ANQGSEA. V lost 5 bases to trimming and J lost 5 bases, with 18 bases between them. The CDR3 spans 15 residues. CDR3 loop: CSVYWIRGGNEKLFF. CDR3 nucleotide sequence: TGCAGCGTTTATTGGATCCGGGGAGGGAATGAAAAACTGTTTTTT.

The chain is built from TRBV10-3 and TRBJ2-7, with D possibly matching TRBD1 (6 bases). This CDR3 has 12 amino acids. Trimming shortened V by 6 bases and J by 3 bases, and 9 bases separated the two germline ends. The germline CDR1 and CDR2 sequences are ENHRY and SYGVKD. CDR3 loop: CAISQDSYEQYF. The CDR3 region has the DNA TGTGCCATCAGCCAGGACAGCTACGAGCAGTACTTC.

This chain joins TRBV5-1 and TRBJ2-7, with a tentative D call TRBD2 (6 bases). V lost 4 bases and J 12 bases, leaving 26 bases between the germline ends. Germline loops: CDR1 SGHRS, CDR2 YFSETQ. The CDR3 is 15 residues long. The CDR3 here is CASSLNRASLSEGYF. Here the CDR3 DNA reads TGCGCCAGCAGCCTGAACCGGGCCAGCCTCTCGGAGGGGTACTTC.

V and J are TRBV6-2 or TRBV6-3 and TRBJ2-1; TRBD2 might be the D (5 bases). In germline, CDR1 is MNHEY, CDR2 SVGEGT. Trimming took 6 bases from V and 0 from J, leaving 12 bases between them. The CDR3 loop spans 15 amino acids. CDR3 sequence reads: CASSGLSSSYNEQFF. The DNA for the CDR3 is TGTGCCAGCAGCGGACTGTCTAGCTCCTACAATGAGCAGTTCTTC.

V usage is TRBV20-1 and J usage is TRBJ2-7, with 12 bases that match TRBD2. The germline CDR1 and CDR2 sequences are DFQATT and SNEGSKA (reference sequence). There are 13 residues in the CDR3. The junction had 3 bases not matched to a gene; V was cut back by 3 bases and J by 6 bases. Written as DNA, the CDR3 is TGCAGTGCTAGTTTACTAGCGGGAGGCGAGCAGTACTTC. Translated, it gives CSASLLAGGEQYF.

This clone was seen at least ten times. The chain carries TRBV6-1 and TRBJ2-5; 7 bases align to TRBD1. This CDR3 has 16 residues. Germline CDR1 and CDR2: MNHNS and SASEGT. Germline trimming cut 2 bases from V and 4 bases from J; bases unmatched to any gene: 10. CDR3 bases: TGTGCCAGCAGTGAACGGCAGGGGGTTTCGCGAGAGACCCAGTACTTC. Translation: CASSERQGVSRETQYF.

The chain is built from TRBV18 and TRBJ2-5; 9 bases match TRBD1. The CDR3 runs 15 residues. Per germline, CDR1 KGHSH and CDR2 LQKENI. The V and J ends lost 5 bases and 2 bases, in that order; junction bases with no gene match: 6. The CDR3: CASSRSQGAQETQYF. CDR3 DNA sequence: TGTGCCAGCTCAAGATCACAGGGGGCACAAGAGACCCAGTACTTC.

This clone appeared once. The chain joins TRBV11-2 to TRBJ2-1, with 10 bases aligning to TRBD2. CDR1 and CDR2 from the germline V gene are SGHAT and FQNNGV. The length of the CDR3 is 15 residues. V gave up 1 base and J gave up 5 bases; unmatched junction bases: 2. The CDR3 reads CASSLGLAGNNEQFF. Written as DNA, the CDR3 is TGTGCCAGCAGCTTAGGACTAGCGGGTAACAATGAGCAGTTCTTC.

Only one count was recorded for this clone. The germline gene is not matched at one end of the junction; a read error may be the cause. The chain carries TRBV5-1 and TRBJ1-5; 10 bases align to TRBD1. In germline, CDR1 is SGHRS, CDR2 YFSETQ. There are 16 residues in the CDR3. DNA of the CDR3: TGCGCCAGCAGCTTGGGACAGGGGGCCAGCATTCAGCCCCAGCATTTT. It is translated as CASSLGQGASIQPQHF.

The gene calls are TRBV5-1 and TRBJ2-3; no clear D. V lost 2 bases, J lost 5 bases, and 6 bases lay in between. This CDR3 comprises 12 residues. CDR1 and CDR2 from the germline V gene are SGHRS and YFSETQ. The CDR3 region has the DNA TGCGCCAGCAGCTTTTCGGTAGATACGCAGTATTTT. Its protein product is CASSFSVDTQYF.

The CDR3 loop is CATSDSGRGNYGYTF. The DNA for the CDR3 is TGTGCCACCAGTGATTCGGGGCGGGGAAACTATGGCTACACCTTC. The J gene is TRBJ1-2, the V gene TRBV24-1, with D possibly TRBD1 on 5 matching bases. Germline V gene lookup returns CDR1 KGHDR and CDR2 SFDVKD. V gave up 2 bases and J gave up 2 bases, with 11 bases separating them. The CDR3 totals 15 residues.